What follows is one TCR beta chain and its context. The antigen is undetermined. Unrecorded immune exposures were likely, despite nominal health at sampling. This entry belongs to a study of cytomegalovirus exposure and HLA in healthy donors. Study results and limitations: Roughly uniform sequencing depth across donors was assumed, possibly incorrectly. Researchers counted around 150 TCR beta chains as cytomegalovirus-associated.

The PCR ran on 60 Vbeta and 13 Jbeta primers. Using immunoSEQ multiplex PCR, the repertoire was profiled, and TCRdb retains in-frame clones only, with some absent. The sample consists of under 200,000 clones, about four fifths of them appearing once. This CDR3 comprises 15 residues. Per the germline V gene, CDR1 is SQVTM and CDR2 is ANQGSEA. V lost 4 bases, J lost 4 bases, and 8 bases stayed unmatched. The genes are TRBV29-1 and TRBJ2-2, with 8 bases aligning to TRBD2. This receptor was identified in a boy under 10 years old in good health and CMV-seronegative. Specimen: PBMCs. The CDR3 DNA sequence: TGCAGCGTTGTCGGAGGGAGCGGGAGCACCGGGGAGCTGTTTTTT. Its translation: CSVVGGSGSTGELFF.